Below, one T cell receptor (beta chain) is given with its context. Its matching antigen is unknown. The data belong to a study of T cell repertoires in cytomegalovirus infection. Background on the study: Public signatures in TCR beta pointed to CMV infection and matching HLA type.

Each CDR3 protein gets one entry after TCRdb re-called the reads with MiXCR. The sample has fewer than 55,000 distinct CDR3 sequences; roughly a fifth are singletons. Study findings and constraints: CMV-specific TCR beta clonotypes restricted by HLA-C were the ones dominating the ex vivo response. Of the TCR beta families, the public ones yielded a cumulative frequency that identified carriers of CMV plus the relevant HLA.

Germline loops: CDR1 SGHTA, CDR2 FQGNSA. V gave up 4 bases and J gave up 13 bases, with 16 bases separating them. The length of the CDR3 is 12 residues. This rearrangement joins TRBV7-2 to TRBJ1-1; D is uncertain. This clonotype was sampled from a human donor in good health (CMV status not recorded). Some clones in this sample may be carry-over from other donors' samples. The specimen comprised CD8+ T cells from cultured PBMCs, sampled from culture after CMV antigen stimulation. CDR3 in DNA: TGTGCCAGCAGCTCACCGTTGTCTATTGGTTTCTTT. Amino acid sequence: CASSSPLSIGFF.